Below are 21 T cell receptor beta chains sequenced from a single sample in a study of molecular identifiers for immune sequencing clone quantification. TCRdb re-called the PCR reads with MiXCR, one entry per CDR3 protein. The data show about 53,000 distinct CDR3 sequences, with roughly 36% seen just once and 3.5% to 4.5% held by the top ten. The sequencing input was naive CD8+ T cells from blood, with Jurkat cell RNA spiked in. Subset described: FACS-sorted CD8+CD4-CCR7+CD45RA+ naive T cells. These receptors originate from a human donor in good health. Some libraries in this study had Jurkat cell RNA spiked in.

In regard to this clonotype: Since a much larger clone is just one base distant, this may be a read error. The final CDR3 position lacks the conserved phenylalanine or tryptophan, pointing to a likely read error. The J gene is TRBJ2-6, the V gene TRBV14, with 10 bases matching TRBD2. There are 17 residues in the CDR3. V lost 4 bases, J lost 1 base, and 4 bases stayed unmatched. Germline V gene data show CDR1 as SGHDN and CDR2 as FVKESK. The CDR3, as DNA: TGTGCCAGCAGCCCTTATAGCGGGAGGTCTGGGGCCAACGTCCTGACTTAC. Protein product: CASSPYSGRSGANVLTY.

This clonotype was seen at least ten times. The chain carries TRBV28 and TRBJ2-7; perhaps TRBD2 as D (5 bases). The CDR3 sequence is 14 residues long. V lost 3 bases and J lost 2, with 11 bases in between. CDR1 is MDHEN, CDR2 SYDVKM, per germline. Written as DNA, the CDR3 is TGTGCCAGCAGTTTGACGGGGTTCACCTACGAGCAGTACTTC. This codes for CASSLTGFTYEQYF.

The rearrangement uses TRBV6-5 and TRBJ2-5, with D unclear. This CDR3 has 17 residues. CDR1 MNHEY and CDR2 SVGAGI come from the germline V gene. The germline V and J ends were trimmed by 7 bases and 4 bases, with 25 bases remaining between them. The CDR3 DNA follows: TGTGCCAGCAATAGGAGCAGGAAGGGATACCTTAGAGAGACCCAGTACTTC. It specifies CASNRSRKGYLRETQYF.

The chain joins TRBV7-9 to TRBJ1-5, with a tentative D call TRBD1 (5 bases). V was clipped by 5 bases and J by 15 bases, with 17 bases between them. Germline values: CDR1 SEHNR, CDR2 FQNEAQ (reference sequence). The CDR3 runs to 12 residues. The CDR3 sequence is CASSDSGTAMHF. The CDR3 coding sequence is TGTGCCAGCAGCGACTCCGGGACCGCTATGCATTTT.

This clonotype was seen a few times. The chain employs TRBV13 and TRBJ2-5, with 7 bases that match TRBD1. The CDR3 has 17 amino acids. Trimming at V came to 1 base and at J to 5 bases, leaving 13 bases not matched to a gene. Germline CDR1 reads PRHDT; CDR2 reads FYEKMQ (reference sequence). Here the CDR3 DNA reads TGTGCCAGCAGCTTAGAATCTCCGGGACAGCCGTATGAGACCCAGTACTTC. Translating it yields CASSLESPGQPYETQYF.

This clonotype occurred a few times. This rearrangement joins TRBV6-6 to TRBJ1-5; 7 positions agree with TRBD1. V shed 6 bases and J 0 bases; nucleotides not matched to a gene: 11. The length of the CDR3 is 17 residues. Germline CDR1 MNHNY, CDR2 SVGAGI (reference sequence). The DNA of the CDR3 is TGTGCCAGCAGACTGACAGGGACTGATGTTAGCAATCAGCCCCAGCATTTT. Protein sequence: CASRLTGTDVSNQPQHF.

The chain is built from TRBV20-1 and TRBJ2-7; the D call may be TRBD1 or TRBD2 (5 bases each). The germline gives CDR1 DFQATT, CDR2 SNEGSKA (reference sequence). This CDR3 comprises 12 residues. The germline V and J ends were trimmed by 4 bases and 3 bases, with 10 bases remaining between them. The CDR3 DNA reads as TGCAGTGCTAAGGGACGGTTCTACGAGCAGTACTTC. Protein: CSAKGRFYEQYF.

CDR3 loop: CASSYTMQGGAYEQYF. CDR3 coding DNA: TGTGCCAGCAGTTACACTATGCAGGGAGGCGCCTACGAGCAGTACTTC. This rearrangement joins TRBV6-5 to TRBJ2-7; weak D call: TRBD2 (6 bases). Germline CDR1 MNHEY, CDR2 SVGAGI. The CDR3 runs 16 residues. V was shortened by 2 bases and J by 2 bases, with 16 bases between the two germline ends.

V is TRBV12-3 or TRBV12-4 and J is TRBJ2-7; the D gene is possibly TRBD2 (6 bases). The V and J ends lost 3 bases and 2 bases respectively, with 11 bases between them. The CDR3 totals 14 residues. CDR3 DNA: TGTGCCAGCAGTTTGGGGACTGTTACCTACGAGCAGTACTTC. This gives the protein CASSLGTVTYEQYF.

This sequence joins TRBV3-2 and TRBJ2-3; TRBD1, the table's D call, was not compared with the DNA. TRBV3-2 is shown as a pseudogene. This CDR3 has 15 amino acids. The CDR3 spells CASSQTGTLTDTQYF. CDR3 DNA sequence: TGTGCCAGCAGCCAGACCGGGACACTTACAGATACGCAGTATTTT.

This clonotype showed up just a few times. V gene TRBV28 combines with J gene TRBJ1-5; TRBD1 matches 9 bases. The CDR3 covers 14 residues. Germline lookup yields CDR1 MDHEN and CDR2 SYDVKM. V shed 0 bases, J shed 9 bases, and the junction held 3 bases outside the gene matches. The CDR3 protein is CASSLWGQGGPQHF. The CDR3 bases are TGTGCCAGCAGTTTATGGGGACAGGGAGGGCCCCAGCATTTT.

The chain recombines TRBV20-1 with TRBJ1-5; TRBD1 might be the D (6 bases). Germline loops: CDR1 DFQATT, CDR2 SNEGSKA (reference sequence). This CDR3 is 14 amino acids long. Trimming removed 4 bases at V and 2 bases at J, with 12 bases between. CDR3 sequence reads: CSAILQGGNQPQHF. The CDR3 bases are TGCAGTGCTATTTTACAGGGTGGCAATCAGCCCCAGCATTTT.

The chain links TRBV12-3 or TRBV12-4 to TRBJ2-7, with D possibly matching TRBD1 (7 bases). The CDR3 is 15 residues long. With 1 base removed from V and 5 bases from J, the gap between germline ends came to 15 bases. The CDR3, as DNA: TGTGCCAGCAGTTTAGGCCGCGGGACAGTCGACGAGCAGTACTTC. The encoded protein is CASSLGRGTVDEQYF.

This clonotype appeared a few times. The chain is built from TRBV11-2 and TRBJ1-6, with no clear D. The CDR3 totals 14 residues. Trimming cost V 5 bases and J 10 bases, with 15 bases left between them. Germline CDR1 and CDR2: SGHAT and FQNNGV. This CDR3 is CASSPATSASPLHF. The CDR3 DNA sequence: TGTGCCAGCAGCCCTGCTACTAGCGCCTCACCCCTCCACTTT.

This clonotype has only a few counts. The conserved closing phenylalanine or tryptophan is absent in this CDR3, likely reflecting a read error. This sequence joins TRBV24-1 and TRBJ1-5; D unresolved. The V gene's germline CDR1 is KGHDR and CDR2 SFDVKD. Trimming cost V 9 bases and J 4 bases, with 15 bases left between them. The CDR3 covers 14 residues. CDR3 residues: CATAPGPDNQPQHS. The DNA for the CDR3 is TGTGCCACCGCACCGGGCCCCGATAATCAGCCCCAGCATTCT.

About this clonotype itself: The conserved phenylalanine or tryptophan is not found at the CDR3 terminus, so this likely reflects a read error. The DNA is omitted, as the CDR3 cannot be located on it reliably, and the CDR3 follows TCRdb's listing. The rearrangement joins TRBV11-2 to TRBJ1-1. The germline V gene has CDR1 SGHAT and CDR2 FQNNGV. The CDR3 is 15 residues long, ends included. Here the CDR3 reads CASSLAGRLNTEAII.

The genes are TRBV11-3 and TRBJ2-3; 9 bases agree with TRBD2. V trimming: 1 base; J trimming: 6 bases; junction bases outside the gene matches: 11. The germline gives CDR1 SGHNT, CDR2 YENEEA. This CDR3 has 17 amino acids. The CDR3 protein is CASSLALPSGKLDTQYF. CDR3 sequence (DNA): TGTGCCAGCAGCTTAGCCCTCCCTAGCGGGAAGTTGGATACGCAGTATTTT.

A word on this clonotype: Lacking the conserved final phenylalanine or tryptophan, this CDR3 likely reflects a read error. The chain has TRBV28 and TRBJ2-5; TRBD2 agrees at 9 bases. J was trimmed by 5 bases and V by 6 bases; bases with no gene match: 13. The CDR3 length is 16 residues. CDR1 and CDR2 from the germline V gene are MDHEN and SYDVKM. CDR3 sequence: CASSLLAGGPMETQYI. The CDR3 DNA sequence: TGTGCCAGCAGCCTCCTCGCGGGAGGGCCGATGGAGACCCAGTACATC.

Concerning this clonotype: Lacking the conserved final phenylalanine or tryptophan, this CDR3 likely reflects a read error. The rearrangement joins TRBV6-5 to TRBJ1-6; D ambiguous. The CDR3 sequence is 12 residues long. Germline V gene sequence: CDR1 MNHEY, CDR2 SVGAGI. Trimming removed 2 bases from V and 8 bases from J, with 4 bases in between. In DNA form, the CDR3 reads TGTGCCAGCAGTTACGTGGATTCACCCCTCCACATT. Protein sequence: CASSYVDSPLHI.

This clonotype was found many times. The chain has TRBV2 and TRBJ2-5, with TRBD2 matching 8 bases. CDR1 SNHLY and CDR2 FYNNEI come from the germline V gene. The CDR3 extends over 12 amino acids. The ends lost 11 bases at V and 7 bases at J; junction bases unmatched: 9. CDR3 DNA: TGTGCCGGCCTTAGCGGGGACGGGACCCAGTACTTC. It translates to CAGLSGDGTQYF.

The CDR3 bases are TGTGCCAGCAGCGGGACAGCCTCCTACAATGAGCAGTTCTTC. This sequence encodes CASSGTASYNEQFF. J is TRBJ2-1 and V is TRBV2; 7 bases fit TRBD1. The ends lost 6 bases at V and 0 bases at J; junction bases unmatched: 2. This CDR3 is built from 14 residues. In germline, CDR1 is SNHLY, CDR2 FYNNEI.